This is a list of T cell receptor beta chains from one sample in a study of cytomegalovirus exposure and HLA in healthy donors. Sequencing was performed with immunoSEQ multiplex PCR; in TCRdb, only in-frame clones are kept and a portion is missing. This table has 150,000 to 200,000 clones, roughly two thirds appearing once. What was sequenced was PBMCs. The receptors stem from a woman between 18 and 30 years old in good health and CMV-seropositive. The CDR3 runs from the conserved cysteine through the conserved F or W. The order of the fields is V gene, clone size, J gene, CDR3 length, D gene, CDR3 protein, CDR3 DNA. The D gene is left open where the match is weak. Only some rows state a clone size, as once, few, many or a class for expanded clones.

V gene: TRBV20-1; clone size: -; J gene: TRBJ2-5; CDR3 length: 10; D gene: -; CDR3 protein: CSSDKETQYF; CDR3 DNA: TGCAGTTCAGATAAGGAGACCCAGTACTTC
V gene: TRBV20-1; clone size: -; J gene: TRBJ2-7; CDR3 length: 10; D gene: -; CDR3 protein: CSARYYEQYF; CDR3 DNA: TGCAGTGCGCGGTACTACGAGCAGTACTTC
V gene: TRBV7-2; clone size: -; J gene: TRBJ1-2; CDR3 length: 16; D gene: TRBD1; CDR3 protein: CASSWGDRTKNYGYTF; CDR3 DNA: TGTGCCAGCAGCTGGGGGGACAGGACGAAAAACTATGGCTACACCTTC
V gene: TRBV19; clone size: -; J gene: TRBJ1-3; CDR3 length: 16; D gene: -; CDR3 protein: CASSMWGGPSGNTIYF; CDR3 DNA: TGTGCCAGTAGTATGTGGGGGGGTCCCTCTGGAAACACCATATATTTT
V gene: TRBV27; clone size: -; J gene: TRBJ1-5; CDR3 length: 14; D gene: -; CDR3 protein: CASSLWGADQPQHF; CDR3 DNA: TGTGCCAGCAGTTTGTGGGGCGCGGATCAGCCCCAGCATTTT
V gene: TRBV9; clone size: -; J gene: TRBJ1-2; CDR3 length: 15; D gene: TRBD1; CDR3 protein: CASSVGGQGNYGYTF; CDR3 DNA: TGTGCCAGCAGCGTAGGGGGACAGGGGAACTATGGCTACACCTTC
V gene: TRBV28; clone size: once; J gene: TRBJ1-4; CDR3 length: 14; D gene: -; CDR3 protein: CASSLVQEGEKLFF; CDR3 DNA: TGTGCCAGCAGTTTAGTTCAGGAGGGTGAAAAACTGTTTTTT
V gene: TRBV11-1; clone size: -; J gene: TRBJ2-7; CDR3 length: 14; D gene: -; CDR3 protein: CASSLETGWYEQYF; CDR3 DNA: TGTGCCAGCAGCTTAGAAACAGGGTGGTACGAGCAGTACTTC
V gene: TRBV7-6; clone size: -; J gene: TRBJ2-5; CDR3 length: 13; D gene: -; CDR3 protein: CASSLGAQGTQYF; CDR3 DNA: TGTGCCAGCAGCTTAGGGGCGCAGGGGACCCAGTACTTC
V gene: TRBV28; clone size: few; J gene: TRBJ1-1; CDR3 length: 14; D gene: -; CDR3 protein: CASSLGRAHTEAFF; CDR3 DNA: TGTGCCAGCAGTTTGGGCAGGGCACACACTGAAGCTTTCTTT
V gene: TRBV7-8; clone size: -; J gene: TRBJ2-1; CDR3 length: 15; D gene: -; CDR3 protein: CASSLIGGNYNEQFF; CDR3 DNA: TGTGCCAGCAGCTTAATTGGGGGGAACTACAATGAGCAGTTCTTC
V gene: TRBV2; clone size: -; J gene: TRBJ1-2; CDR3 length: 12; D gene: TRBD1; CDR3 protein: CASSRQGYDLPF; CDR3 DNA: TGTGCCAGCAGCCGACAGGGTTATGACCTTCCTTTC
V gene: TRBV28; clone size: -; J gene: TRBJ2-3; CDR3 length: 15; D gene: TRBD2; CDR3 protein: CASSNLAGGSDTQYF; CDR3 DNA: TGTGCCAGCAGTAACCTAGCGGGAGGTTCAGATACGCAGTATTTT
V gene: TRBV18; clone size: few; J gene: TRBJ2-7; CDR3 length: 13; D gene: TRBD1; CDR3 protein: CASSPQDRAEQYF; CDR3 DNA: TGTGCCAGCTCACCACAGGACAGGGCCGAGCAGTACTTC